This entry lists 22 T cell receptor beta chains sequenced from one sample in a study of cytomegalovirus exposure and HLA in healthy donors. PCR amplification relied on 60 Vbeta primers (plus 13 Jbeta primers). Assay used: immunoSEQ multiplex PCR; TCRdb lists only in-frame clones, some missing. The data contain 160,000 or so clones, 79% of them seen just once; the ten biggest clones take up under 0.9%. What was sequenced was PBMCs. The receptors were gathered from a middle-aged woman in good health and CMV-seronegative.

The chain uses TRBV7-6 and TRBJ2-5; D not certain. The J call may be in error: the DNA end matches TRBJ2-7 better. The germline gives CDR1 SGHVS, CDR2 FNYEAQ. The CDR3 sequence is 14 residues long. The CDR3 loop is CASSPGPTPYEQYF. As DNA, the CDR3 is TGTGCCAGCAGCCCGGGTCCAACCCCCTACGAGCAGTACTTC.

This clone was recorded only once. The rearrangement uses TRBV30 and TRBJ2-3; D is perhaps TRBD2 (7 bases). This CDR3 contains 15 residues. With 2 bases removed from V and 4 bases from J, the gap between germline ends came to 16 bases. CDR1 GTSNPN and CDR2 SVGIG come from the germline V gene (reference sequence). CDR3 DNA: TGTGCCTGGAGTCGGGACAACCGGGGGGCAGATACGCAGTATTTT. Translation: CAWSRDNRGADTQYF.

The chain uses TRBV5-4 and TRBJ1-4; a possible D gene is TRBD1 (5 bases). The CDR3 runs to 15 residues. CDR1 and CDR2 (germline): SGHNT, YYREEE (reference sequence). Between the trimmed V and J ends, which lost 3 bases and 8 bases, there was a span of 17 bases. In DNA form, the CDR3 reads TGTGCCAGCAGCTGGGGGGAGGCGAGGAGCGAAAAACTGTTTTTT. This gives the protein CASSWGEARSEKLFF.

The table lists this clone with a few counts. This sequence joins TRBV30 and TRBJ2-3, with 13 bases aligning to TRBD2. V trimming: 2 bases; J trimming: 4 bases; junction bases outside the gene matches: 3. The CDR3 runs 15 residues. Germline CDR1 GTSNPN, CDR2 SVGIG (reference sequence). CDR3 bases: TGTGCCTGGAGTACCGGGACTAGCGGGGCAGATACGCAGTATTTT. Translation: CAWSTGTSGADTQYF.

The rearrangement links TRBV19 to TRBJ2-1; D might be TRBD1 (6 bases). The CDR3 runs 13 residues. V was shortened by 5 bases and J by 9 bases, with 14 bases between the two germline ends. The germline V gene has CDR1 LNHDA and CDR2 SQIVND (reference sequence). CDR3 DNA: TGTGCCAGTAGTCCGTTAATCAGGGGTGAGCAGTTCTTC. It is translated as CASSPLIRGEQFF.

This chain joins TRBV7-9 and TRBJ2-3; TRBD2 is a possible D gene (6 bases). CDR3 length equals 15 residues. Trimming stripped 4 bases from V and 0 bases from J, with 11 bases between. From germline, CDR1 is SEHNR and CDR2 FQNEAQ (reference sequence). CDR3 loop: CASSSRGGSTDTQYF. The CDR3 DNA follows: TGTGCCAGCAGCTCCCGGGGAGGTAGCACAGATACGCAGTATTTT.

This rearrangement joins TRBV6-4 to TRBJ2-3; 7 nucleotides line up with TRBD1. The CDR3 has 14 amino acids. The V and J ends lost 10 bases and 8 bases, in that order; junction bases with no gene match: 15. CDR1 and CDR2 (germline): MRHNA, SNTAGT. The CDR3 DNA reads as TGTGCCACTAGAGGGGGCAATGGACGTGGTACGCAGTATTTT. Residues: CATRGGNGRGTQYF.

The chain carries TRBV10-3 and TRBJ2-6, with D unresolved. The V gene lost 3 bases and the J gene lost 2 bases, with 5 bases spanning the gap. Germline CDR1 and CDR2: ENHRY and SYGVKD. This CDR3 is built from 14 residues. In DNA, the CDR3 is TGTGCCATCAGTGAAGAGGCTGGGGCCAACGTCCTGACTTTC. Protein product: CAISEEAGANVLTF.

The rearrangement links TRBV13 to TRBJ2-3, with D possibly matching TRBD1 (6 bases). V lost 3 bases, J lost 2 bases, and 15 bases lay in between. Germline values: CDR1 PRHDT, CDR2 FYEKMQ (reference sequence). The CDR3 totals 16 residues. The CDR3 DNA follows: TGTGCCAGCAGCTTGGGACACCGGAGGTTCACAGATACGCAGTATTTT. Its translation: CASSLGHRRFTDTQYF.

The V call is TRBV19, the J call TRBJ1-1, with a possible D match to TRBD1 (5 bases). The germline V gene has CDR1 LNHDA and CDR2 SQIVND (reference sequence). Trimming cost V 10 bases and J 5 bases, with 20 bases left between them. The CDR3 has 14 amino acids. CDR3 DNA: TGTGCCACCGGAGTGGGCGGGGCGTGGACTGAAGCTTTCTTT. Translation: CATGVGGAWTEAFF.

This clone was seen only a few times. CDR3 DNA: TGTGCCAGCAGCCAAGCCCCAGACAGGGGTCATCAGCCCCAGCATTTT. Protein product: CASSQAPDRGHQPQHF. The chain recombines TRBV7-8 with TRBJ1-5; 8 positions agree with TRBD1. The CDR3 has 16 amino acids. Looked up from germline, CDR1 is SGHVS and CDR2 is FQNEAQ. Unmatched junction bases numbered 11, after V lost 5 bases and J lost 5 bases.

This clone was observed a handful of times. The V call is TRBV5-6, the J call TRBJ1-1; the D gene is possibly TRBD1 (5 bases). Germline V gene sequence: CDR1 SGHDT, CDR2 YYEEEE. The CDR3 has 14 residues. Trimming left V 4 bases short and J 5 bases short, with 15 bases between. CDR3 nucleotides: TGTGCCAGCAGCCCCCAGGGCACGCGAACTGAAGCTTTCTTT. This codes for CASSPQGTRTEAFF.

Note on this clone: The junction shows a germline mismatch at one end, possibly a read error. The chain uses TRBV7-9 and TRBJ2-2, with 9 bases aligning to TRBD2. The V gene's germline CDR1 is SEHNR and CDR2 FQNEAQ (reference sequence). The CDR3 extends over 15 amino acids. The CDR3 protein is CSSSPRGTSIRELFF. The CDR3 DNA reads as TGTTCCAGCAGCCCTAGAGGGACTAGCATAAGGGAGCTGTTTTTT.

The rearrangement joins TRBV10-3 to TRBJ2-3; weak D call: TRBD2 (7 bases). Trimming removed 7 bases at V and 6 bases at J, with 14 bases between. This CDR3 spans 13 amino acids. Germline V gene lookup returns CDR1 ENHRY and CDR2 SYGVKD. In DNA, the CDR3 is TGTGCCATCAAGGGGGGGGGTGGGGATACGCAGTATTTT. Its translation is CAIKGGGGDTQYF.

This chain connects TRBV7-9 to TRBJ1-4; 8 bases map to TRBD1. CDR3 length equals 14 residues. V gave up 3 bases and J gave up 7 bases; unmatched junction bases: 4. Germline CDR1 SEHNR, CDR2 FQNEAQ (reference sequence). For the CDR3, the DNA is TGTGCCAGCAGCTTCCAGGGGGCTTTTGAAAAACTGTTTTTT. Encoded protein: CASSFQGAFEKLFF.

This sequence joins TRBV19 and TRBJ2-3; 15 nucleotides match TRBD2. The CDR3 extends over 16 amino acids. Germline CDR1 and CDR2: LNHDA and SQIVND (reference sequence). Trimming took 8 bases from V and 4 from J; bases not matched to a gene: 7. In nucleotides, the CDR3 is TGTGCCAGTCGGACTAGCGGGGGGGCTAGCGCAGATACGCAGTATTTT. Its translation is CASRTSGGASADTQYF. Full variable domain (rest looked up from reference TRBV19 and TRBJ2-3): DGGITQSPKYLFRKEGQNVTLSCEQNLNHDAMYWYRQDPGQGLRLIYYSQIVNDFQKGDIAEGYSVSREKKESFPLTVTSAQKNPTAFYLCASRTSGGASADTQYFGPGTRLTVL.

The V and J genes are TRBV5-1 and TRBJ2-1; 7 bases agree with TRBD1. The CDR3 extends over 16 amino acids. Losses at the gene ends were 3 bases for V and 9 bases for J; bases not matched to a gene: 15. Looked up from germline, CDR1 is SGHRS and CDR2 is YFSETQ. CDR3 in amino acids: CASSSFTTGISGEQFF. As DNA, the CDR3 is TGCGCCAGCAGCTCCTTCACGACAGGGATTAGTGGTGAGCAGTTCTTC. Supplemented by reference TRBV5-1 and TRBJ2-1, the full variable domain reads KAGVTQTPRYLIKTRGQQVTLSCSPISGHRSVSWYQQTPGQGLQFLFEYFSETQRNKGNFPGRFSGRQFSNSRSEMNVSTLELGDSALYLCASSSFTTGISGEQFFGPGTRLTVL.

The chain carries TRBV2 and TRBJ2-1; perhaps TRBD2 as D (5 bases). This CDR3 has 12 amino acids. The germline gives CDR1 SNHLY, CDR2 FYNNEI. Trimming removed 6 bases at V and 5 bases at J, with 8 bases between. CDR3 amino acids: CASSGLDNEQFF. For the CDR3, the DNA is TGTGCCAGCAGCGGACTTGACAATGAGCAGTTCTTC.

This clone was found a few times. V gene TRBV6-5 combines with J gene TRBJ2-6; D is ambiguous. Trimming pared 1 base from V and 0 bases from J, leaving 4 bases between. CDR1 MNHEY and CDR2 SVGAGI come from the germline V gene. The CDR3 is 15 residues long. The CDR3 loop reads CASSYLSSGANVLTF. The CDR3 DNA is TGTGCCAGCAGTTACTTGAGCTCTGGGGCCAACGTCCTGACTTTC.

Only one count was recorded for this clone. The J gene is TRBJ2-7, the V gene TRBV14; D is unresolved. Looked up from germline, CDR1 is SGHDN and CDR2 is FVKESK. V lost 0 bases and J lost 0, with 9 bases in between. The CDR3 is 15 residues long. The CDR3 here is CASSQEVWSSYEQYF. The CDR3 DNA is TGTGCCAGCAGCCAAGAGGTATGGAGCTCCTACGAGCAGTACTTC.

The chain is built from TRBV5-5 and TRBJ1-6, with TRBD1 identical over 11 bases. Germline V gives CDR1 SGHKS, CDR2 YYEKEE (reference sequence). V lost 4 bases and J lost 9; bases outside the gene matches: 0. The CDR3 spans 13 residues. As DNA, the CDR3 is TGTGCCAGCAGCGGACAGGGGGCTTCACCCCTCCACTTT. Residues: CASSGQGASPLHF.

This rearrangement joins TRBV5-6 to TRBJ2-1; 7 bases align to TRBD2. CDR1 SGHDT and CDR2 YYEEEE come from the germline V gene. Losses at the gene ends were 4 bases for V and 5 bases for J; bases not matched to a gene: 12. This CDR3 comprises 16 residues. CDR3 sequence reads: CASSRGMGGRDNEQFF. Here the CDR3 DNA reads TGTGCCAGCAGCAGAGGAATGGGAGGGCGGGACAATGAGCAGTTCTTC.